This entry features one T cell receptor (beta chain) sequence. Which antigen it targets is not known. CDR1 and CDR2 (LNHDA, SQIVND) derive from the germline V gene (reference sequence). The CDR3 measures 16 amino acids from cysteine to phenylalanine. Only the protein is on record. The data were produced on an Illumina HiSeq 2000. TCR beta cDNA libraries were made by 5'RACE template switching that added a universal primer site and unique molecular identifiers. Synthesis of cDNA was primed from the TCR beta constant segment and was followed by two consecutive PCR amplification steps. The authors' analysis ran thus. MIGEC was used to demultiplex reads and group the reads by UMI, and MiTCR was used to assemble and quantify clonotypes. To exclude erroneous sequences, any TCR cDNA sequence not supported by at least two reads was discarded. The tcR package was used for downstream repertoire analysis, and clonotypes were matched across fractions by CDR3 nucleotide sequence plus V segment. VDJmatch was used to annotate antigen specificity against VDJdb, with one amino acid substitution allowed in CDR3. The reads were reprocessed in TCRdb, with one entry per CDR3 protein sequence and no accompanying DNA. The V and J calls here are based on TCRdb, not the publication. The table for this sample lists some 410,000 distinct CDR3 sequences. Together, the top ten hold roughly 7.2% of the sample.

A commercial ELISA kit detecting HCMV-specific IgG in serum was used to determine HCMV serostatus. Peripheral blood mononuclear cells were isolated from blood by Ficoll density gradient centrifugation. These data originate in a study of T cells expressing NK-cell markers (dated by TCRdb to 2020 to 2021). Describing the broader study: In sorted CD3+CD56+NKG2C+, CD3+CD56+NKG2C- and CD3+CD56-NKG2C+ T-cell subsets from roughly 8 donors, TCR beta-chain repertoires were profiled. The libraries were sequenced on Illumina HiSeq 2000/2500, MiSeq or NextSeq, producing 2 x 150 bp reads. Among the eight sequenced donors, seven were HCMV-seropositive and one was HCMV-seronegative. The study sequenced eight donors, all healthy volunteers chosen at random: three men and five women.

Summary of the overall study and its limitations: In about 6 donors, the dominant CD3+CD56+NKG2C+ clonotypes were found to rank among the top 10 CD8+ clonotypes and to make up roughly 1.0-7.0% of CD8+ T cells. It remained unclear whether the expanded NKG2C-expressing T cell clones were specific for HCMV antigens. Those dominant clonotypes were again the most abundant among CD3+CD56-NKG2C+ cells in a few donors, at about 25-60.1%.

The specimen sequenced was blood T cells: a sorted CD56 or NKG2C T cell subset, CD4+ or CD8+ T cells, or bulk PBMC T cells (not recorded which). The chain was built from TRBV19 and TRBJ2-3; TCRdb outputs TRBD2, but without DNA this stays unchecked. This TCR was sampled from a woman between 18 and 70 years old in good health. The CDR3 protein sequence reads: CASSRLAGGFTDTQYF.